One and the same sample provided the 22 T cell receptor beta chains below, sequenced in a study of OX40 agonist ivuxolimab in advanced cancers. Sequencing was performed with immunoSEQ multiplex PCR; in TCRdb, only in-frame clones are kept and a portion is missing. The data show some 42,000 clones, 85% to 90% seen once. The source was CD4+ or CD8+ T cells sorted from blood, collected in a trial of the OX40 agonist ivuxolimab. The receptors shown here come from an adult with an advanced solid tumor such as melanoma, head and neck, liver or kidney cancer.

This clone has just one count. The rearrangement uses TRBV9 and TRBJ2-7, with D perhaps matching TRBD1 (6 bases). V gave up 2 bases and J gave up 3 bases, with 15 bases separating them. The CDR3 runs to 15 residues. The germline gives CDR1 SGDLS, CDR2 YYNGEE. CDR3 nucleotides: TGTGCCAGCAGCGTCGGACAGACTTCTAACTACGAGCAGTACTTC. Its protein product is CASSVGQTSNYEQYF.

V gene TRBV19 combines with J gene TRBJ2-5, with D perhaps matching TRBD1 (6 bases). The CDR3 totals 13 residues. Germline values: CDR1 LNHDA, CDR2 SQIVND (reference sequence). V was clipped by 9 bases and J by 5 bases, with 16 bases between them. The CDR3 DNA is TGTGCCAGCCGATTACAGGGTGGGGAGACCCAGTACTTC. Protein sequence: CASRLQGGETQYF. The full variable domain, completed using reference TRBV19 and TRBJ2-5, is DGGITQSPKYLFRKEGQNVTLSCEQNLNHDAMYWYRQDPGQGLRLIYYSQIVNDFQKGDIAEGYSVSREKKESFPLTVTSAQKNPTAFYLCASRLQGGETQYFGPGTRLLVL.

This chain uses TRBV5-6 with TRBJ2-7, with TRBD2 as a possible D gene (7 bases). V shed 1 base and J shed 6 bases, with 11 bases lying between them. The CDR3 spans 13 residues. From germline, CDR1 is SGHDT and CDR2 YYEEEE. The CDR3 reads CASSLRGRGEQYF. The CDR3 DNA reads TGTGCCAGCAGCTTGAGGGGGAGGGGCGAGCAGTACTTC. The full variable domain, its missing parts supplied by reference TRBV5-6 and TRBJ2-7, is DAGVTQSPTHLIKTRGQQVTLRCSPKSGHDTVSWYQQALGQGPQFIFQYYEEEERQRGNFPDRFSGHQFPNYSSELNVNALLLGDSALYLCASSLRGRGEQYFGPGTRLTVT.

The chain carries TRBV19 and TRBJ1-5, with D perhaps matching TRBD1 (5 bases). The V end was cut by 4 bases, the J end by 0 bases, with 16 bases between. The CDR3 is 17 residues long. Looked up from germline, CDR1 is LNHDA and CDR2 is SQIVND (reference sequence). The CDR3 region is CASSKPTTAYSNQPQHF. CDR3 sequence (DNA): TGTGCCAGTAGTAAACCCACGACAGCGTATAGCAATCAGCCCCAGCATTTT.

CDR3 region: CAWTAGPTNTGELFF. The CDR3 DNA follows: TGTGCCTGGACGGCGGGGCCCACGAACACCGGGGAGCTGTTTTTT. The chain links TRBV30 to TRBJ2-2; TRBD2 is a possible D gene (6 bases). Germline V CDR1 and CDR2: GTSNPN, SVGIG (reference sequence). The length of the CDR3 is 15 residues. Trimming removed 4 bases from V and 0 bases from J, with 12 bases in between. The whole variable domain, filled in from reference TRBV30 and TRBJ2-2, reads SQTIHQWPATLVQPVGSPLSLECTVEGTSNPNLYWYRQAAGRGLQLLFYSVGIGQISSEVPQNLSASRPQDRQFILSSKKLLLSDSGFYLCAWTAGPTNTGELFFGEGSRLTVL.

This chain links TRBV6-5 with TRBJ1-2; D is ambiguous. Germline V gene data show CDR1 as MNHEY and CDR2 as SVGAGI. V was shortened by 1 base and J by 5 bases, with 8 bases between the two germline ends. CDR3 size: 13 residues. The CDR3 loop is CASSYFRNYGYTF. Written as DNA, the CDR3 is TGTGCCAGCAGTTACTTCCGGAATTATGGCTACACCTTC.

For this clone: Relative to the germline gene, one junction end is altered; a read error may explain this. This chain links TRBV11-3 with TRBJ2-3; 10 nucleotides line up with TRBD2. The germline gives CDR1 SGHNT, CDR2 YENEEA. This CDR3 contains 15 residues. The CDR3 sequence: CASSPAGGATDSQYF. The CDR3 DNA is TGTGCCAGCAGCCCAGCGGGAGGGGCAACAGATTCGCAGTATTTT.

The chain carries TRBV28 and TRBJ1-4; perhaps TRBD1 as D (5 bases). CDR3 length: 13 residues. V was trimmed by 1 base and J by 5 bases, leaving 5 bases between them. Germline CDR1 reads MDHEN; CDR2 reads SYDVKM. The CDR3 loop is CASSLSGNEKLFF. The CDR3 nucleotides read TGTGCCAGCAGTTTATCAGGGAATGAAAAACTGTTTTTT.

This clone was picked up one time. The J gene is TRBJ2-2, the V gene TRBV11-1; unclear D gene. The CDR3 spans 15 residues. The V and J ends lost 1 base and 0 bases respectively, with 6 bases between them. Germline V gene lookup returns CDR1 SGHAT and CDR2 FQDESV (reference sequence). CDR3 nucleotide sequence: TGTGCCAGCAGCTTAGTCTCTCCGAACACCGGGGAGCTGTTTTTT. The encoded protein is CASSLVSPNTGELFF.

The V call is TRBV5-6, the J call TRBJ2-1, with 9 bases matching TRBD2. The CDR3 covers 15 residues. In germline, CDR1 is SGHDT, CDR2 YYEEEE. V lost 2 bases to trimming and J lost 6 bases; unmatched junction nucleotides: 6. This CDR3 reads CASSLIELAGNEQFF. CDR3 DNA: TGTGCCAGCAGCTTAATCGAACTAGCGGGCAATGAGCAGTTCTTC.

The rearrangement joins TRBV30 to TRBJ1-2; D is perhaps TRBD1 (6 bases). There are 13 residues in the CDR3. V shed 3 bases and J shed 6 bases, with 14 bases lying between them. Germline V gene sequence: CDR1 GTSNPN, CDR2 SVGIG (reference sequence). The CDR3 coding sequence is TGTGCCTGGAGATCATCAGGGGACGATGGCTACACCTTC. Its protein is CAWRSSGDDGYTF.

The chain has TRBV10-1 and TRBJ2-1; 7 positions agree with TRBD2. V dropped 11 bases and J dropped 4; count of bases not matched to a gene: 17. Germline V gives CDR1 WNHNN, CDR2 SYGVQD (reference sequence). The CDR3 has 16 amino acids. In DNA form, the CDR3 reads TGCGCCTCTAGTCGAGCTAGCGGTGTGGGGTACAATGAGCAGTTCTTC. Translated, it gives CASSRASGVGYNEQFF.

J is TRBJ1-4 and V is TRBV28; 10 bases align to TRBD1. Trimming removed 5 bases from V and 7 bases from J; junction bases left unmatched: 10. CDR1 and CDR2 (germline): MDHEN, SYDVKM. This CDR3 comprises 16 residues. The CDR3: CASSPPFGTGVEKLFF. The CDR3 DNA follows: TGTGCCAGCAGTCCTCCTTTTGGGACAGGGGTTGAAAAACTGTTTTTT. Using reference TRBV28 and TRBJ1-4 for the parts outside the CDR3, the full variable domain is DVKVTQSSRYLVKRTGEKVFLECVQDMDHENMFWYRQDPGLGLRLIYFSYDVKMKEKGDIPEGYSVSREKKERFSLILESASTNQTSMYLCASSPPFGTGVEKLFFGSGTQLSVL.

The chain recombines TRBV7-2 with TRBJ1-1; possibly TRBD1 for D (6 bases). Between the trimmed V and J ends, which lost 3 bases and 5 bases, there was a span of 19 bases. Per the germline V gene, CDR1 is SGHTA and CDR2 is FQGNSA. There are 16 residues in the CDR3. The CDR3 sequence: CASSFIEGVPKTEAFF. The CDR3 region has the DNA TGTGCCAGCAGCTTTATTGAGGGGGTCCCCAAGACTGAAGCTTTCTTT. The complete variable domain, with remaining parts taken from reference TRBV7-2 and TRBJ1-1, reads GAGVSQSPSNKVTEKGKDVELRCDPISGHTALYWYRQSLGQGLEFLIYFQGNSAPDKSGLPSDRFSAERTGGSVSTLTIQRTQQEDSAVYLCASSFIEGVPKTEAFFGQGTRLTVV.

The chain couples TRBV18 to TRBJ2-7, with TRBD1 as a possible D gene (6 bases). Per germline, CDR1 KGHSH and CDR2 LQKENI. This CDR3 contains 13 residues. Trimming took 6 bases from V and 5 from J, leaving 14 bases between them. The CDR3 sequence: CASSQGQSHEQYF. The CDR3 DNA follows: TGTGCCAGCTCCCAAGGACAGTCCCACGAGCAGTACTTC. The whole variable domain, remainder taken from reference TRBV18 and TRBJ2-7, is NAGVMQNPRHLVRRRGQEARLRCSPMKGHSHVYWYRQLPEEGLKFMVYLQKENIIDESGMPKERFSAEFPKEGPSILRIQQVVRGDSAAYFCASSQGQSHEQYFGPGTRLTVT.

The rearrangement uses TRBV28 and TRBJ2-7; D is unresolved. This CDR3 region has 12 residues. CDR1 and CDR2 (germline): MDHEN, SYDVKM. Trimming took 2 bases from V and 2 from J, leaving 4 bases between them. DNA for the CDR3: TGTGCCAGCAGTTTACGGGCCTACGAGCAGTACTTC. It codes for CASSLRAYEQYF.

V gene TRBV2 combines with J gene TRBJ2-7; D gene ambiguous. Germline V gives CDR1 SNHLY, CDR2 FYNNEI. Trimming took off 6 bases at V and 2 bases at J, with 8 bases between the two ends. CDR3 length: 12 residues. This CDR3 is CASRGLTYEQYF. The CDR3 DNA reads as TGTGCCAGCAGGGGCCTGACCTACGAGCAGTACTTC.

The chain recombines TRBV19 with TRBJ1-2; no definite D call. CDR1 and CDR2 (germline): LNHDA, SQIVND (reference sequence). With 7 bases removed from V and 8 bases from J, the gap between germline ends came to 17 bases. CDR3 size: 13 residues. The CDR3 region has the DNA TGTGCCAGTACCACCCGGGATCGTCGGGGCTACACCTTC. It encodes CASTTRDRRGYTF. The whole variable domain, filled in from reference TRBV19 and TRBJ1-2, reads DGGITQSPKYLFRKEGQNVTLSCEQNLNHDAMYWYRQDPGQGLRLIYYSQIVNDFQKGDIAEGYSVSREKKESFPLTVTSAQKNPTAFYLCASTTRDRRGYTFGSGTRLTVV.

The chain recombines TRBV6-6 with TRBJ2-1, with D possibly matching TRBD2 (5 bases). This CDR3 contains 16 residues. Trimming cost V 4 bases and J 7 bases, with 20 bases left between them. The germline CDR1 and CDR2 sequences are MNHNY and SVGAGI (reference sequence). For the CDR3, the DNA is TGTGCCAGCAGTTTCGCAGCGGTCAGAGGGATTAATGAGCAGTTCTTC. As protein: CASSFAAVRGINEQFF.

The chain employs TRBV25-1 and TRBJ2-3; D is unresolved. The germline V gene has CDR1 MGHDK and CDR2 SYGVNS. The V gene lost 4 bases and the J gene lost 0 bases, with 2 bases spanning the gap. This CDR3 is 12 amino acids long. The CDR3 DNA reads TGTGCCAGCAGTGGGAGCACAGATACGCAGTATTTT. Protein sequence: CASSGSTDTQYF.

The chain recombines TRBV4-3 with TRBJ2-5; D might be TRBD1 (6 bases). Germline V gives CDR1 LGHNA, CDR2 YSLEER. This CDR3 has 15 residues. V was shortened by 0 bases and J by 5 bases, with 13 bases between the two germline ends. As DNA, the CDR3 is TGCGCCAGCAGCCAAGAGGGCAGGGGAATGGAGACCCAGTACTTC. Translating it yields CASSQEGRGMETQYF.

The chain carries TRBV18 and TRBJ2-1; 8 bases line up with TRBD1. Germline CDR1 reads KGHSH; CDR2 reads LQKENI. This CDR3 is built from 14 residues. The J segment lost 2 bases and the V segment lost 3 bases, leaving 0 bases of the junction unmatched. The chain's CDR3 is CASSPGQAYNEQFF. The DNA of the CDR3 is TGTGCCAGCTCACCGGGACAGGCCTACAATGAGCAGTTCTTC.